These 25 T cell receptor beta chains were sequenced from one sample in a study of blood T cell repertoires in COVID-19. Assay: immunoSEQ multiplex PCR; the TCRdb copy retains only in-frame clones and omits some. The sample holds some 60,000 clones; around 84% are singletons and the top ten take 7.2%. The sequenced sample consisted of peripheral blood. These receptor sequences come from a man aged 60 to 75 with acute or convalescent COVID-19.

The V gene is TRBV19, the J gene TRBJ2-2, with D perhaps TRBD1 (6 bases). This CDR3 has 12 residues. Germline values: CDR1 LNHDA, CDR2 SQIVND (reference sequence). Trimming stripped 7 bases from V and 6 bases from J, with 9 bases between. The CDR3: CASNRAAGELFF. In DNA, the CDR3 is TGTGCCAGTAACAGGGCGGCCGGGGAGCTGTTTTTT.

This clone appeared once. CDR3 in amino acids: CASSPSAGELFF. DNA for the CDR3: TGTGCCAGCAGCCCCTCGGCCGGGGAGCTGTTTTTT. The chain couples TRBV7-8 to TRBJ2-2; D uncertain. Germline loops: CDR1 SGHVS, CDR2 FQNEAQ. With 5 bases removed from V and 6 bases from J, the gap between germline ends came to 7 bases. This CDR3 spans 12 amino acids. The whole variable domain, remainder taken from reference TRBV7-8 and TRBJ2-2, is GAGVSQSPRYKVAKRGQDVALRCDPISGHVSLFWYQQALGQGPEFLTYFQNEAQLDKSGLPSDRFFAERPEGSVSTLKIQRTQQEDSAVYLCASSPSAGELFFGEGSRLTVL.

The CDR3 DNA follows: TGTGCCAGTACCGGAATACTAGCGGGGGTCGGCAATGAGCAGTTCTTC. Its translation: CASTGILAGVGNEQFF. V is TRBV19 and J is TRBJ2-1; 11 bases are shared with TRBD2. Germline assignment: CDR1 LNHDA and CDR2 SQIVND (reference sequence). The CDR3 is 16 residues long. V was clipped by 7 bases and J by 6 bases; unmatched bases: 11.

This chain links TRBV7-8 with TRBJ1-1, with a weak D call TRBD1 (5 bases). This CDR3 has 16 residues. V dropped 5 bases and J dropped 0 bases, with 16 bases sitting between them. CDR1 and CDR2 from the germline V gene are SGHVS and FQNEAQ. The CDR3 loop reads CASSQGRQGLNTEAFF. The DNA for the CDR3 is TGTGCCAGCAGCCAGGGTCGGCAGGGCCTGAACACTGAAGCTTTCTTT.

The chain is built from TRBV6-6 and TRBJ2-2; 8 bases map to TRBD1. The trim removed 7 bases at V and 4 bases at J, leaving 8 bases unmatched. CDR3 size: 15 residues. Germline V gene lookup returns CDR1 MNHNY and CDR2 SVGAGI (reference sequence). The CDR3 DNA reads TGTGCCAGCACCGACAGGGGTCGAGGCACCGGGGAGCTGTTTTTT. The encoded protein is CASTDRGRGTGELFF.

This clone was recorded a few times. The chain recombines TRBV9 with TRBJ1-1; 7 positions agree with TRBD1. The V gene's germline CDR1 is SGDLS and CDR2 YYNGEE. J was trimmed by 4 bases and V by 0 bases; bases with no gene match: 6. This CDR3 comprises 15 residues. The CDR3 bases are TGTGCCAGCAGCGTAGTAGGACAGGAATCCACTGAAGCTTTCTTT. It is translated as CASSVVGQESTEAFF. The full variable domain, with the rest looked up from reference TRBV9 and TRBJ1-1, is DSGVTQTPKHLITATGQRVTLRCSPRSGDLSVYWYQQSLDQGLQFLIQYYNGEERAKGNILERFSAQQFPDLHSELNLSSLELGDSALYFCASSVVGQESTEAFFGQGTRLTVV.

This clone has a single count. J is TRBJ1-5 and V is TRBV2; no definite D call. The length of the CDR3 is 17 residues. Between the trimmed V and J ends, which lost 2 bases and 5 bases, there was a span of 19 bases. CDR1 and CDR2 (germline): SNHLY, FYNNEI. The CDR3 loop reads CASSELVRVSVDQPQHF. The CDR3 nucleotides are TGTGCCAGCAGTGAATTGGTACGGGTGTCTGTGGATCAGCCCCAGCATTTT.

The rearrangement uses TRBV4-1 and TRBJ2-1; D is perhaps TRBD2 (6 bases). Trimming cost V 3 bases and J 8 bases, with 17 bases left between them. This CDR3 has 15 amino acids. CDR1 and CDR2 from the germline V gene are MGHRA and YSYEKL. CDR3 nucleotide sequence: TGCGCCAGCAGCCAGCGGGACGGAGGTGGTGATGAGCAGTTCTTC. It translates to CASSQRDGGGDEQFF.

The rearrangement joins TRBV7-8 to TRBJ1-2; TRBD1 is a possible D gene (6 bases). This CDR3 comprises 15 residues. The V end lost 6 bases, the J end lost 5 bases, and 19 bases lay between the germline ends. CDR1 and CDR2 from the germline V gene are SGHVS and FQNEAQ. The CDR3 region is CASSLDWDTRYGYTF. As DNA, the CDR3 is TGTGCCAGCAGTCTCGACTGGGACACCCGTTATGGCTACACCTTC.

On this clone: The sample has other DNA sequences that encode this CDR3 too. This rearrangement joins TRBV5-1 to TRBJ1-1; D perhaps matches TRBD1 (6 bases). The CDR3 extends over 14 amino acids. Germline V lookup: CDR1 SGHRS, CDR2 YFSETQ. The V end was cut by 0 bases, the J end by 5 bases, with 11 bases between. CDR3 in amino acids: CASSLDRVGTEAFF. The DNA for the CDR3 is TGCGCCAGCAGCTTGGACAGGGTAGGAACTGAAGCTTTCTTT.

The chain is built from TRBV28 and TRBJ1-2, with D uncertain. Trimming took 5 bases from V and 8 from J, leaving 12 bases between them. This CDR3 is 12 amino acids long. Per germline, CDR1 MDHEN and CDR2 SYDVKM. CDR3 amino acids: CASSRMPGGYTF. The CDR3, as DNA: TGTGCCAGCAGTCGGATGCCGGGGGGCTACACCTTC.

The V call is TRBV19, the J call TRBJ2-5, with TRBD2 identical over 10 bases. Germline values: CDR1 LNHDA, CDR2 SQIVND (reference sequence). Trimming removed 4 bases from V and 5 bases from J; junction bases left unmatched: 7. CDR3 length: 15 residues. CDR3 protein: CASSKASGGGETQYF. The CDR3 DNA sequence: TGTGCCAGTAGTAAGGCTAGCGGGGGAGGGGAGACCCAGTACTTC. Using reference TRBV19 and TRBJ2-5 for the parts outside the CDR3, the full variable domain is DGGITQSPKYLFRKEGQNVTLSCEQNLNHDAMYWYRQDPGQGLRLIYYSQIVNDFQKGDIAEGYSVSREKKESFPLTVTSAQKNPTAFYLCASSKASGGGETQYFGPGTRLLVL.

CDR3 amino acids: CASRQGFTGELFF. The CDR3 DNA sequence: TGTGCCAGCAGGCAGGGGTTCACCGGGGAGCTGTTTTTT. V is TRBV2 and J is TRBJ2-2; the D gene is possibly TRBD1 (6 bases). The V gene lost 6 bases and the J gene lost 4 bases, with 9 bases spanning the gap. Germline CDR1 and CDR2: SNHLY and FYNNEI. The CDR3 length is 13 residues.

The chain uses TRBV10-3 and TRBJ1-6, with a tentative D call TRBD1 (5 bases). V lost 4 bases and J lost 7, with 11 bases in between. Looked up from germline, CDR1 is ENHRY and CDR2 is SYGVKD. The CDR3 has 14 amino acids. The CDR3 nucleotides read TGTGCCATCAGTGCTGGGGCGGAAAATTCACCCCTCCACTTT. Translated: CAISAGAENSPLHF.

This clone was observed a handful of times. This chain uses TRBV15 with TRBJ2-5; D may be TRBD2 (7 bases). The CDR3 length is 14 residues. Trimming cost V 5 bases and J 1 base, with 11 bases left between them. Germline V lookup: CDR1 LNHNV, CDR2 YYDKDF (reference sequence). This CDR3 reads CATSWGGSQETQYF. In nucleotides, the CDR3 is TGTGCCACCAGCTGGGGGGGCTCCCAAGAGACCCAGTACTTC.

The CDR3 reads CASSFVRNRGSYNEQFF. The CDR3 DNA follows: TGTGCCAGCAGCTTCGTGAGAAACAGGGGGTCGTACAATGAGCAGTTCTTC. The rearrangement uses TRBV7-8 and TRBJ2-1; TRBD1 agrees at 8 bases. The germline gives CDR1 SGHVS, CDR2 FQNEAQ. Trimming took 3 bases from V and 4 from J; bases not matched to a gene: 11. The CDR3 covers 17 residues.

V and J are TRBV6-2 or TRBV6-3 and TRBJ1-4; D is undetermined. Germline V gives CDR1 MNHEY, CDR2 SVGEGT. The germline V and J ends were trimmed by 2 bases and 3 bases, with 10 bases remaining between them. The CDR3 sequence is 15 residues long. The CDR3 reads CASSYGSTSNEKLFF. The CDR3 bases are TGTGCCAGCAGTTACGGTAGTACTTCTAATGAAAAACTGTTTTTT.

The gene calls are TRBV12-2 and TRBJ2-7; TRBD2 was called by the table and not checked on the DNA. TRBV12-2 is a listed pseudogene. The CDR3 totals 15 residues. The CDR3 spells CASRPSRGAGYEQYF. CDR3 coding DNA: TGTGCAAGTCGCCCCTCCCGGGGGGCGGGGTACGAGCAGTACTTC.

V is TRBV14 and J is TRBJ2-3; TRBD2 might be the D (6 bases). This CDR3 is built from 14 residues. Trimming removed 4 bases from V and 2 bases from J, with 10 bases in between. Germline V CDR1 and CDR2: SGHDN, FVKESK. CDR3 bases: TGTGCCAGCAGCCCGGGGGAAGCCACAGATACGCAGTATTTT. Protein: CASSPGEATDTQYF.

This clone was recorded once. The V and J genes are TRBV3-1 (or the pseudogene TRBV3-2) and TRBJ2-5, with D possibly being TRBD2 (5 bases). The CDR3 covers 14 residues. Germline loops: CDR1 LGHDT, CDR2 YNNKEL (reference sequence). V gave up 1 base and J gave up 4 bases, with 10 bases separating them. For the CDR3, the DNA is TGTGCCAGCAGCCAAGCCCGGAGGCGAGAGACCCAGTACTTC. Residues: CASSQARRRETQYF.

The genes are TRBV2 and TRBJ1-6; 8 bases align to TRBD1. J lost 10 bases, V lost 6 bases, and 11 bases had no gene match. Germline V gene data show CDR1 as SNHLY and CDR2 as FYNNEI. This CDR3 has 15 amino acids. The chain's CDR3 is CASRPRTGQGSPLHF. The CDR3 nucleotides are TGTGCCAGCAGACCTCGGACAGGGCAAGGCTCACCCCTCCACTTT.

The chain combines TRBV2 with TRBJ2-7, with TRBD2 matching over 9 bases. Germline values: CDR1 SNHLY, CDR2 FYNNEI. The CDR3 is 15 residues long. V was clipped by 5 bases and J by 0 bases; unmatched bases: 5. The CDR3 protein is CASSPIAGASYEQYF. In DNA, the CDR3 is TGTGCCAGCAGTCCGATAGCGGGGGCCTCCTACGAGCAGTACTTC.

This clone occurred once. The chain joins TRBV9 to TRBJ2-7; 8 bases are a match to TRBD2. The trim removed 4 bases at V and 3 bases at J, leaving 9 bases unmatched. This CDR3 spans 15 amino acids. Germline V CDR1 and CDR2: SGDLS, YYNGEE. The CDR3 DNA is TGTGCCAGCAGCCCGACTAGCGTGTTCCACTACGAGCAGTACTTC. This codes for CASSPTSVFHYEQYF.

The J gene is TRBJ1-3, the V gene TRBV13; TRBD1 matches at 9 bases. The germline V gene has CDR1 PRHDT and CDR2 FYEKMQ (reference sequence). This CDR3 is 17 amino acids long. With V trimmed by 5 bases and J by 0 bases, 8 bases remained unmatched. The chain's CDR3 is CASSLWTGATSGNTIYF. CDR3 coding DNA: TGTGCCAGCAGCCTCTGGACAGGGGCCACCTCTGGAAACACCATATATTTT.

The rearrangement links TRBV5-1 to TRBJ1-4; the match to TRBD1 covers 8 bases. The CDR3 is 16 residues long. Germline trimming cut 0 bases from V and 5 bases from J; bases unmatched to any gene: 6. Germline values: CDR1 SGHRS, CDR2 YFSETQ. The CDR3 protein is CASSLGTGPSNEKLFF. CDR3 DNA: TGCGCCAGCAGCTTGGGGACAGGGCCCTCAAATGAAAAACTGTTTTTT. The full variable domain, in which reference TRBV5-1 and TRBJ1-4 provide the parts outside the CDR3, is KAGVTQTPRYLIKTRGQQVTLSCSPISGHRSVSWYQQTPGQGLQFLFEYFSETQRNKGNFPGRFSGRQFSNSRSEMNVSTLELGDSALYLCASSLGTGPSNEKLFFGSGTQLSVL.